These 22 T cell receptor beta chains were all obtained from the same sample, sequenced in a study of cytomegalovirus exposure and HLA in healthy donors. Vbeta (60) and Jbeta (13) primers were used in the PCR. TCRdb's copy holds only in-frame clones and misses some; the assay was immunoSEQ multiplex PCR. This table has about 150,000 clones, about 64% appearing once. The sequencing sample was made of PBMCs. All receptors derive from a middle-aged woman in good health and CMV-seronegative.

This chain joins TRBV30 and TRBJ1-2; D perhaps matches TRBD1 (5 bases). Per germline, CDR1 GTSNPN and CDR2 SVGIG (reference sequence). V lost 5 bases, J lost 5 bases, and 9 bases lay in between. CDR3 length: 11 residues. CDR3 amino acids: CAWDQGYGYTF. The CDR3 DNA is TGTGCCTGGGACCAGGGTTATGGCTACACCTTC.

This clone has more than one count but fewer than ten. V gene TRBV19 combines with J gene TRBJ2-3, with 7 bases lining up with TRBD2. CDR3 length: 15 residues. Looked up from germline, CDR1 is LNHDA and CDR2 is SQIVND (reference sequence). V gave up 4 bases and J gave up 0 bases; unmatched junction bases: 4. DNA of the CDR3: TGTGCCAGTAGTACCACTAGCGCCAGCACAGATACGCAGTATTTT. This encodes CASSTTSASTDTQYF.

The V gene is TRBV6-1, the J gene TRBJ2-3; a possible D gene is TRBD2 (6 bases). The CDR3 runs to 15 residues. Per the germline V gene, CDR1 is MNHNS and CDR2 is SASEGT. The V end lost 1 base, the J end lost 9 bases, and 17 bases lay between the germline ends. Here the CDR3 reads CASSEERRLVGTQYF. The DNA of the CDR3 is TGTGCCAGCAGTGAAGAAAGGCGACTAGTTGGGACGCAGTATTTT.

The rearrangement links TRBV5-1 to TRBJ1-2; 11 bases match TRBD1. This CDR3 is built from 16 residues. Germline V gene lookup returns CDR1 SGHRS and CDR2 YFSETQ. The J segment lost 8 bases and the V segment lost 4 bases, leaving 13 bases of the junction unmatched. CDR3 loop: CASSNTLGQGGDGYTF. CDR3 sequence (DNA): TGCGCCAGCAGCAACACATTGGGACAGGGGGGGGACGGCTACACCTTC.

This chain links TRBV7-8 with TRBJ2-3, with TRBD1 matching 8 bases. Looked up from germline, CDR1 is SGHVS and CDR2 is FQNEAQ. CDR3 size: 19 residues. V dropped 5 bases and J dropped 0; count of bases not matched to a gene: 16. This CDR3 is CASSRPLRQGASSTDTQYF. In DNA form, the CDR3 reads TGTGCCAGCAGCCGGCCCCTCCGCCAGGGGGCCTCTAGCACAGATACGCAGTATTTT.

This rearrangement joins TRBV27 to TRBJ2-1, with 9 bases matching TRBD2. The CDR3 is 16 residues long. The V gene's germline CDR1 is MNHEY and CDR2 SMNVEV (reference sequence). Trimming removed 3 bases from V and 3 bases from J; junction bases left unmatched: 6. The CDR3 nucleotides are TGTGCCAGCAGTTTGTCTAGCGGGGTAAGCTACAATGAGCAGTTCTTC. Translated: CASSLSSGVSYNEQFF.

CDR3 in DNA: TGTGCCATCAGTGCGACAGGGGGAAATCAGCCCCAGCATTTT. This translates into CAISATGGNQPQHF. The chain has TRBV10-3 and TRBJ1-5; 9 bases are a match to TRBD1. The V gene end was trimmed by 4 bases and the J gene end by 4 bases; junction bases not matched to a gene: 2. CDR3 length: 14 residues. CDR1 and CDR2 (germline): ENHRY, SYGVKD.

The chain links TRBV5-1 to TRBJ2-1; TRBD2 matches at 14 bases. The CDR3 is 15 amino acids. V lost 4 bases to trimming and J lost 7 bases; unmatched junction nucleotides: 4. CDR1 and CDR2 from the germline V gene are SGHRS and YFSETQ. As DNA, the CDR3 is TGCGCCAGCAGCCCGGGACTAGCGGGGGCAAATGAGCAGTTCTTC. Its protein is CASSPGLAGANEQFF.

This clone was counted a single time. The J gene is TRBJ1-4, the V gene TRBV9; D gene ambiguous. V was clipped by 4 bases and J by 1 base, with 14 bases between them. The CDR3 length is 16 residues. Germline V lookup: CDR1 SGDLS, CDR2 YYNGEE. The CDR3 DNA sequence: TGTGCCAGCAGCCCTCGGGGAGGTGGAACTAATGAAAAACTGTTTTTT. It codes for CASSPRGGGTNEKLFF.

This clone was seen more than once but under ten times. The chain employs TRBV5-1 and TRBJ1-5; D gene ambiguous. The germline CDR1 and CDR2 sequences are SGHRS and YFSETQ. The CDR3 consists of 10 residues. V was shortened by 6 bases and J by 7 bases, with 5 bases between the two germline ends. CDR3 sequence reads: CASISQPQHF. CDR3 in DNA: TGCGCCAGCATATCGCAGCCCCAGCATTTT.

The CDR3 nucleotides read TGTGCCAGCAGCTTCCACACGAGGACTGAAGCTTTCTTT. This codes for CASSFHTRTEAFF. The chain combines TRBV7-2 with TRBJ1-1; D not resolved. Germline V gives CDR1 SGHTA, CDR2 FQGNSA. This CDR3 region has 13 residues. V lost 3 bases, J lost 5 bases, and 10 bases lay in between.

The rearrangement links TRBV27 to TRBJ1-5, with TRBD1 matching over 8 bases. Germline CDR1 and CDR2: MNHEY and SMNVEV (reference sequence). After removal of 6 bases from V and 4 bases from J, the junction contained 2 bases not matched to a gene. The CDR3 extends over 13 amino acids. CDR3 sequence reads: CASSRDRNQPQHF. As DNA, the CDR3 is TGTGCCAGCAGCCGGGACAGGAATCAGCCCCAGCATTTT.

The chain joins TRBV29-1 to TRBJ1-1; D is unclear. The CDR3 is 12 residues long. V lost 5 bases and J lost 1, with 8 bases in between. In germline, CDR1 is SQVTM, CDR2 ANQGSEA. The CDR3 loop is CSVSPGNTEAFF. CDR3 bases: TGCAGCGTTTCACCGGGGAACACTGAAGCTTTCTTT.

This clone was found once. The rearrangement uses TRBV6-5 and TRBJ2-7, with 7 positions matching TRBD1. With V trimmed by 2 bases and J by 0 bases, 1 base remained unmatched. Germline lookup yields CDR1 MNHEY and CDR2 SVGAGI. The CDR3 extends over 14 amino acids. This CDR3 reads CASSYGDSSYEQYF. DNA for the CDR3: TGTGCCAGCAGTTACGGGGACAGCTCCTACGAGCAGTACTTC.

The chain combines TRBV20-1 with TRBJ1-2; the D is unclear. V dropped 3 bases and J dropped 5 bases, with 4 bases sitting between them. The germline V gene has CDR1 DFQATT and CDR2 SNEGSKA (reference sequence). The CDR3 consists of 10 residues. As DNA, the CDR3 is TGCAGTGCTAGCCAGTATGGCTACACCTTC. Translated: CSASQYGYTF.

This chain links TRBV18 with TRBJ2-3, with D possibly being TRBD2 (6 bases). CDR1 is KGHSH and CDR2 is LQKENI in the germline V gene. There are 14 residues in the CDR3. V lost 1 base to trimming and J lost 6 bases, with 11 bases between them. The CDR3 reads CASSPLRGSDTQYF. The CDR3 DNA follows: TGTGCCAGCTCACCACTGCGGGGCTCGGATACGCAGTATTTT.

The V gene is TRBV18, the J gene TRBJ2-7; maybe TRBD1 (6 bases). V was cut by 1 base and J by 1 base, with 11 bases left in between. The V gene's germline CDR1 is KGHSH and CDR2 LQKENI. The CDR3 has 15 amino acids. The CDR3 nucleotides read TGTGCCAGCTCACCACAGGGGGACACTTCCTACGAGCAGTACTTC. Amino acids: CASSPQGDTSYEQYF.

This clone was detected only a few times. The chain is built from TRBV5-8 and TRBJ2-2, with D unresolved. Looked up from germline, CDR1 is SGHTS and CDR2 is YDEGEE. This CDR3 has 15 residues. Trimming removed 2 bases at V and 5 bases at J, with 13 bases between. The CDR3 protein is CASSLPVTRTGELFF. CDR3 nucleotides: TGTGCCAGCAGCTTACCGGTTACTCGGACCGGGGAGCTGTTTTTT.

This sequence joins TRBV10-3 and TRBJ2-3; possible D gene TRBD2, 7 bases. CDR3 length: 15 residues. Trimming pared 0 bases from V and 6 bases from J, leaving 13 bases between. The germline CDR1 and CDR2 sequences are ENHRY and SYGVKD. The CDR3 is CAISESGGAYDTQYF. Written as DNA, the CDR3 is TGTGCCATCAGTGAGTCGGGGGGGGCATATGATACGCAGTATTTT.

There are a few counts of this clone. This chain uses TRBV5-1 with TRBJ2-2; no definite D call. V gave up 5 bases and J gave up 5 bases, with 7 bases separating them. CDR1 and CDR2 (germline): SGHRS, YFSETQ. The CDR3 is 12 residues long. CDR3 sequence reads: CASSFQTGELFF. DNA of the CDR3: TGCGCCAGCAGTTTTCAGACCGGGGAGCTGTTTTTT.

As regards this clone: The junction does not match germline at one end; this may be a read error. Other DNA variants within this sample encode the same CDR3. The chain combines TRBV7-2 with TRBJ2-5; D gene ambiguous. The CDR3 extends over 15 amino acids. The germline V gene encodes CDR1 SGHTA and CDR2 FQGNSA. CDR3 protein: CASSLVPGIQETQYF. CDR3 in DNA: TGTGCCAGCAGCTTAGTACCAGGAATTCAAGAGACCCAATACTTC.

The V gene is TRBV29-1, the J gene TRBJ2-7, with D perhaps matching TRBD1 (6 bases). The germline V gene encodes CDR1 SQVTM and CDR2 ANQGSEA. Trimming took 5 bases from V and 2 from J, leaving 16 bases between them. This CDR3 has 14 residues. The CDR3 region has the DNA TGCAGCGTTAACCTTTGGGGACATCCCTACGAGCAGTACTTC. Protein: CSVNLWGHPYEQYF.